The clone carrying this TCR beta chain was seen just once. Its target is not known. The data originate from a study of OX40 agonist ivuxolimab in advanced cancers. Across the whole study: Earlier anti-PD-1, anti-PD-L1 or anti-CTLA-4 therapy was permitted; over 35% had received some. Study-level points and caveats: Low levels of normalized T-cell clonal expansion also appeared in some nonresponders.

CDR3 length equals 15 residues. Germline lookup yields CDR1 SGHDT and CDR2 YYEEEE. The V and J ends lost 3 bases and 4 bases respectively, with 17 bases between them. TCRdb's table, derived via immunoSEQ multiplex PCR, lists solely in-frame clones and lacks some. The sample includes 65,000 to 85,000 clones, over 85% of them seen just once. The chain recombines TRBV5-6 with TRBJ2-7, with a possible D match to TRBD2 (7 bases). The sequence derives from an adult with an advanced solid tumor such as melanoma, head and neck, liver or kidney cancer. The sample was CD4+ or CD8+ T cells sorted from blood, taken in a trial of the OX40 agonist ivuxolimab. CDR3 sequence reads: CASSSGRRGGYEQYF. CDR3 in DNA: TGTGCCAGCAGCTCTGGAAGGAGGGGGGGGTACGAGCAGTACTTC. Full variable domain (rest looked up from reference TRBV5-6 and TRBJ2-7): DAGVTQSPTHLIKTRGQQVTLRCSPKSGHDTVSWYQQALGQGPQFIFQYYEEEERQRGNFPDRFSGHQFPNYSSELNVNALLLGDSALYLCASSSGRRGGYEQYFGPGTRLTVT.